A single sample gave rise to the 18 T cell receptor beta chains below, sequenced in a study of tumor-infiltrating lymphocytes in primary liver carcinoma. It was from about 19-30 mg of unsorted bulk tissue that RNA and DNA were co-extracted. Synthesis of TCR beta cDNA was carried out from approximately 470 ng total RNA with a constant-region primer. Three nested multiplex PCR rounds, a slightly modified ARM-PCR, produced the libraries for TCR beta. In the first two PCR rounds, TRBV1-TRBV30 forward primers were paired with a C-beta reverse primer, and each round lasted approximately 10 cycles. TCRdb reprocessed the multiplex PCR reads via MiXCR and lists one record per CDR3 protein. The sample includes some 130,000 distinct CDR3 sequences, approximately 68% of them seen just once. The specimen was tumor-adjacent normal liver tissue. Receptor source: a woman aged 60-75 years with primary liver carcinoma and hepatitis B virus infection.

The table lists this clonotype with a count of one. The missing conserved phenylalanine or tryptophan at the end of this CDR3 makes a read error likely. The chain links TRBV10-3 to TRBJ2-5; 8 bases map to TRBD2. Germline loops: CDR1 ENHRY, CDR2 SYGVKD. The CDR3 spans 13 residues. J gave up 5 bases and V 11 bases, and 10 bases lay outside the gene matches. The CDR3 reads CAAVEREWETQYL. The CDR3 nucleotides are TGTGCCGCAGTAGAGCGGGAGTGGGAGACCCAGTACTTG.

The chain employs TRBV28 and TRBJ1-2; D call uncertain. The germline V and J ends were trimmed by 6 bases and 11 bases, with 22 bases remaining between them. The CDR3 has 14 residues. The germline gives CDR1 MDHEN, CDR2 SYDVKM. The CDR3 DNA sequence: TGTGCCAGCAGCCAGCGTACCCTGCGGCCTGGTTACACCTTC. Residues: CASSQRTLRPGYTF.

This clonotype has a handful of counts. J is TRBJ1-3 and V is TRBV2, with 9 bases identical to TRBD1. The trim removed 6 bases at V and 0 bases at J, leaving 9 bases unmatched. The CDR3 spans 17 residues. Germline CDR1 is SNHLY and CDR2 is FYNNEI. CDR3 DNA: TGTGCCAGCAGGGGTGGACAGGGGTCTACCTCTGGAAACACCATATATTTT. It encodes CASRGGQGSTSGNTIYF. The full variable domain, completed using reference TRBV2 and TRBJ1-3, is EPEVTQTPSHQVTQMGQEVILRCVPISNHLYFYWYRQILGQKVEFLVSFYNNEISEKSEIFDDQFSVERPDGSNFTLKIRSTKLEDSAMYFCASRGGQGSTSGNTIYFGEGSWLTVV.

This clonotype was seen ten or more times. The chain couples TRBV4-1 to TRBJ1-1; TRBD1 matches at 8 bases. The CDR3 extends over 11 amino acids. Germline CDR1 is MGHRA and CDR2 is YSYEKL. The trim removed 8 bases at V and 8 bases at J, leaving 4 bases unmatched. Written as DNA, the CDR3 is TGCGCCAGCCTAGGACAGGGCGAAGCTTTCTTT. Translating it yields CASLGQGEAFF.

Worth noting for this clonotype: At one of its ends the junction is not consistent with the germline gene, which may arise from a read error. The CDR3 DNA reads as TGCATCGTTAAGCAGGAGAGTTCCGATACGCAGTATTTT. Translated: CIVKQESSDTQYF. The chain links TRBV29-1 to TRBJ2-3; D remains ambiguous. The length of the CDR3 is 13 residues. The germline gives CDR1 SQVTM, CDR2 ANQGSEA.

The chain is built from TRBV6-2 or TRBV6-3 and TRBJ1-2; D is uncertain. Germline loops: CDR1 MNHEY, CDR2 SVGEGT. The length of the CDR3 is 13 residues. The chain's CDR3 is CASGRGTTTDYTF. The CDR3 DNA reads TGTGCTAGCGGCAGAGGAACTACCACTGACTACACCTTC.

Worth noting for this clonotype: Germline is not matched at one junction end, which may reflect a read error. The chain recombines TRBV12-3 or TRBV12-4 with TRBJ1-1; no firm D call. This CDR3 contains 14 residues. In nucleotides, the CDR3 is TGTGCCAGCAGCTTCATAGGGTCGAACATTGAAGCTTTCTTT. Translated, it gives CASSFIGSNIEAFF.

Points on this clonotype: With a much larger clone just one base away, this may be a read error. V usage is TRBV29-1 and J usage is TRBJ2-7, with unresolved D. The CDR3 has 11 residues. The germline V gene encodes CDR1 SQVTM and CDR2 ANQGSEA. This CDR3 is CSVRKGYEPYF. The DNA of the CDR3 is TGCAGCGTTCGGAAAGGATACGAGCCGTACTTC.

This clonotype was detected only once. The chain is built from TRBV6-5 and TRBJ2-7; D is perhaps TRBD2 (6 bases). CDR1 MNHEY and CDR2 SVGAGI come from the germline V gene. V lost 6 bases to trimming and J lost 0 bases, with 24 bases between them. The CDR3 has 18 amino acids. As DNA, the CDR3 is TGTGCCAGCAGGTCGCGGGATTATACCCTCAAACCCTCCTACGAGCAGTACGTC. Translated: CASRSRDYTLKPSYEQYV.

The count of this clonotype is one. The chain carries TRBV24-1 and TRBJ2-7; no reliable D call. Germline V lookup: CDR1 KGHDR, CDR2 SFDVKD. Trimming took off 2 bases at V and 4 bases at J, with 8 bases between the two ends. The CDR3 extends over 13 amino acids. The CDR3 DNA follows: TGTGCCACCAGTGATTCAAATTCTTACGAGCAGTACTTC. Its protein is CATSDSNSYEQYF.

DNA of the CDR3: TGTGCCAGCAGCTTTACTAGCGGGAACAAGCAGTACTTC. Translation gives CASSFTSGNKQYF. J is TRBJ2-7 and V is TRBV11-2; TRBD2 aligns across 10 bases. The V and J ends lost 3 bases and 8 bases, in that order; junction bases with no gene match: 4. The CDR3 is 13 residues long. The germline V gene encodes CDR1 SGHAT and CDR2 FQNNGV. The full variable domain, completed using reference TRBV11-2 and TRBJ2-7, is EAGVAQSPRYKIIEKRQSVAFWCNPISGHATLYWYQQILGQGPKLLIQFQNNGVVDDSQLPKDRFSAERLKGVDSTLKIQPAKLEDSAVYLCASSFTSGNKQYFGPGTRLTVT.

This chain joins TRBV10-3 and TRBJ2-7, with D tentatively TRBD1 or TRBD2 (6 bases each). CDR1 and CDR2 from the germline V gene are ENHRY and SYGVKD. With 3 bases removed from V and 6 bases from J, the gap between germline ends came to 24 bases. The CDR3 runs to 17 residues. CDR3 in DNA: TGTGCCATCAGTGACCCCGGGGGCGAAGGGTCAGTCGGCGAGCAGTACTTC. Amino acids: CAISDPGGEGSVGEQYF.

On this clonotype: One end of the junction is discordant with germline, which a read error may explain. The genes are TRBV11-3 and TRBJ2-1; D may be TRBD1 (5 bases). CDR1 SGHNT and CDR2 YENEEA come from the germline V gene. This CDR3 comprises 13 residues. Written as DNA, the CDR3 is TGTGCCAGCAGCCGTGACAGATACAATGGGCAGTTCTTC. Encoded protein: CASSRDRYNGQFF.

About this clonotype: Mismatch with germline at one junction end may stem from a read error. The rearrangement links TRBV28 to TRBJ1-2; unclear D gene. Germline V CDR1 and CDR2: MDHEN, SYDVKM. The CDR3 length is 14 residues. The CDR3, as DNA: TGTGCCAACAGTTTTGTAGGGCCTGACTATGGCTACACCTTC. This gives the protein CANSFVGPDYGYTF.

About this clonotype: The junction does not match germline at one end; this may be a read error. The chain uses TRBV7-9 and TRBJ2-7; 7 bases match TRBD1. The CDR3 is made up of 15 amino acids. CDR1 is SEHNR, CDR2 FQNEAQ, per germline (reference sequence). This CDR3 reads CAGSLGTEGRYEQYF. As DNA, the CDR3 is TGTGCCGGCAGCTTAGGGACAGAGGGCCGTTACGAGCAGTACTTC.

As for this clonotype: One base away lies a much larger clone, so this may be a sequencing read error. The chain combines TRBV5-4 with TRBJ2-7; D possibly uses TRBD1 or TRBD2 (5 bases each). The CDR3 is made up of 14 amino acids. V lost 4 bases and J lost 3, with 14 bases in between. The germline V gene encodes CDR1 SGHNT and CDR2 YYREEE (reference sequence). The CDR3 nucleotides read TGTGCCAGCAGCCCTAGGGACGGCCGCTACGAGCAGTACTTC. Translation: CASSPRDGRYEQYF.

The chain is built from TRBV29-1 and TRBJ2-2, with 9 positions matching TRBD2. The J segment lost 4 bases and the V segment lost 7 bases, leaving 7 bases of the junction unmatched. The CDR3 length is 14 residues. Germline V gene lookup returns CDR1 SQVTM and CDR2 ANQGSEA. CDR3 DNA: TGCAGCGCTGGTGGGACTAGCACCACCGGGGAGCTGTTTTTT. Protein sequence: CSAGGTSTTGELFF.

In the case of this clonotype: One junction end disagrees with the germline gene, perhaps due to a read error. The chain has TRBV4-1 and TRBJ2-3; 9 bases agree with TRBD1. Germline CDR1 is MGHRA and CDR2 is YSYEKL. The CDR3 runs 17 residues. CDR3 sequence: CAGSQDPYRGRTYTQYF. The CDR3 nucleotides are TGCGCCGGCAGCCAAGATCCCTACAGGGGGCGAACGTATACGCAGTATTTT.